The clone carrying this T cell receptor beta chain was recorded at least ten times. What it binds is not known. This sample was included in a study of T cells in Graves' hyperthyroidism and ophthalmopathy. Study background: Peripheral blood was acquired at first diagnosis, ahead of any therapy whatsoever. Study-wide results and caveats: A median 6.5 months before onset, the model predicted ophthalmopathy. Peripheral blood also featured most of the thyroid clonotypes expanded above 0.001.

The CDR3 sequence is 14 residues long. Losses at the gene ends were 10 bases for V and 3 bases for J; bases not matched to a gene: 11. Germline values: CDR1 MDHEN, CDR2 SYDVKM. RNA transcripts served as the template for amplifying TCR beta CDR3 regions. First-round RT-PCR targeting the TCR CDR3 was performed with the HTBI primer set. One entry per CDR3 protein, called by TCRdb with MiXCR from the multiplex PCR reads. The sample yields 400,000 or so distinct CDR3 sequences, more than 12% seen once. Specimen: blood. This rearrangement joins TRBV28 to TRBJ1-1, with 7 positions matching TRBD1. The sequence came from a woman in her thirties with Graves' ophthalmopathy. CDR3 DNA sequence: TGTGCCAACAAACTGACAGGGTTGTACACTGAAGCTTTCTTT. It codes for CANKLTGLYTEAFF.